Below, one T cell receptor (beta chain) is given with its context. The antigen it recognizes is unknown. No quality values exist for individual bases; no much larger clone is one base distant. Patients with autoimmune disease history or receiving systemic immunosuppression were excluded from the trial. Peripheral blood for TCR sequencing was drawn from every dose cohort at baseline, at cycle 4 day 1 and at cycle 7 day 1. Samples came from an open-label, multicenter, first-in-human phase I dose-escalation trial of ivuxolimab. Adults with locally advanced or metastatic melanoma, renal cell carcinoma, hepatocellular carcinoma or head and neck squamous cell carcinoma were enrolled in the trial. CD4+ and CD8+ T cells were sorted separately from peripheral blood before TCR sequencing. Including the terminal cysteine and phenylalanine, the CDR3 comprises 15 residues. Only the CDR3 part of the read is kept: 45 bases, read in frame from the first base. V was cut back by 6 bases and J by 2 bases, leaving a gap of 16 bases between them. The germline V gene provides CDR1 MDHEN and CDR2 SYDVKM.

The data originate from a study of OX40 agonist ivuxolimab in advanced cancers. A note on the overall study: The costimulatory receptor OX40 (CD134) was targeted by ivuxolimab, a fully human IgG2 agonistic monoclonal antibody. Intravenous ivuxolimab was administered to patients every 2 weeks at six dose levels: 0.01, 0.1, 0.3, 1.5, 3 and 10 mg/kg. Among the 52 dose-escalation patients, roughly 20 had hepatocellular carcinoma, roughly 15 melanoma, 9 renal cell carcinoma and 9 head and neck cancer. In the dose-escalation cohort, 65% to 85% of patients were male, and the mean age was 60 years with a range of about 23 to 79. Patients were allowed to have had prior anti-PD-1, anti-PD-L1 or anti-CTLA-4 therapy, and around 41% of the dose-escalation patients had previously received checkpoint inhibitors. Partial responses occurred in three dose-escalation patients: two with cutaneous melanoma and one with hepatocellular carcinoma. The purpose of peripheral TCRbeta sequencing was to test whether ivuxolimab changed TCR sequence diversity and led to clonal T-cell expansion. The paper covers the monotherapy dose-escalation part of the phase I ivuxolimab trial, which included N of about 50 patients.

The investigation overall reported the following: After ivuxolimab, more expanded clones were found on average in CD8+ T cells than in CD4+ T cells. Low levels of normalized T-cell clonal expansion were also seen in some patients who did not respond. Which antigens the clonally expanded peripheral T cells were specific for was not determined. At doses of 0.1 to 3.0 mg/kg, clonal expansion of both CD4+ and CD8+ T cells in blood was seen between baseline and week 6. In the 0.1-3.0 mg/kg groups, partial responders were among the patients with the lowest normalized peripheral clonal expansion, particularly in CD8+ T cells.

For sequencing of the TCRbeta CDR3 region, genomic DNA was extracted from the sorted cells. The immunoSEQ Assay was used for sequencing of TCRbeta CDR3 regions. As stored in TCRdb, this immuneACCESS dataset retains in-frame rearrangements with V and J assigned. A fraction of the clones does not appear; measured against another copy, unresolved V genes explain less than half of the discrepancy, and the remainder lacks a known reason. The sample records roughly 95,000 clones, 80% to 90% of which are singletons. Around 1.8% of the sample is taken by the ten largest. The rearrangement joined TRBV28 to TRBJ2-5; the D element could tentatively be TRBD1 or TRBD2, as 5 bases agree for each. This specimen consisted of CD4+ or CD8+ T cells sorted from blood, obtained in a trial of the OX40 agonist ivuxolimab. This sequence was found in an adult with an advanced solid tumor such as melanoma, head and neck, liver or kidney cancer. Read as DNA, the sequence is TGTGCCAGCAGACCTCCGGGACCGAGACAAGAGACCCAGTACTTC. Its translation reads: CASRPPGPRQETQYF.